This T cell receptor beta chain originates from a study of T cell repertoires in cytomegalovirus infection. Study summary: Recently identified HLA-C-restricted CMV epitopes were among the peptides used. Through public TCR beta signatures, both CMV infection and matching HLA type were indicated. Study results and caveats: In two of eight donors, the top clonotype was HLA-C-restricted CMV-specific.

MiXCR, run by TCRdb on the reads, gives a single entry per CDR3 protein. The data hold roughly 800,000 distinct CDR3 sequences, with under 35% observed a single time. Points on this clonotype: Its target is not known.

The V end was cut by 2 bases, the J end by 3 bases, with 10 bases between. The germline gives CDR1 MNHNS, CDR2 SASEGT. The CDR3 consists of 15 residues. The chain joins TRBV6-1 to TRBJ2-2; D is possibly TRBD1 (5 bases). The source is a human donor in good health (CMV status not recorded). Some clones in this sample may be carry-over from other donors' samples. Sequencing used cultured CD8+ T cells from PBMCs, obtained from culture after CMV antigen stimulation. CDR3 amino acids: CASSELQGDTGELFF. The CDR3, as DNA: TGTGCCAGCAGTGAACTTCAGGGCGACACCGGGGAGCTGTTTTTT.